This is a list of T cell receptor beta chains from one sample in a study of Ad26.COV2.S vaccination and SARS-CoV-2 variants. Produced via immunoSEQ multiplex PCR; TCRdb's table is partial and in-frame only. Seen here are 300,000 to 350,000 clones, roughly nine tenths observed once, and the top ten hold around 6.4%. The sample was peripheral blood, taken in a trial of Ad26.COV2.S vaccine versus placebo. Source of these receptors: a person between 18 and 65 years old who received the Ad26.COV2.S COVID-19 vaccine or a placebo. The CDR3 runs from the conserved cysteine through the conserved F or W. D genes are given only for firm matches. Not all rows give a size; the values are once, few, many and, for expanded clones, a class.

>TRBD1|TRBJ2-7|NA|TRBV18
CASSGIGTATSSYEQYF
TGTGCCAGCTCGGGAATAGGGACAGCAACAAGCTCCTACGAGCAGTACTTC
>NA|TRBJ1-4|NA|TRBV30
CAWSPGPNEKLFF
TGTGCCTGGAGTCCGGGACCCAATGAAAAACTGTTTTTT
>NA|TRBJ2-7|many|TRBV5-4
CASSLGGAREQYF
TGTGCCAGCAGCTTAGGGGGGGCGAGAGAGCAGTACTTC
>NA|TRBJ1-5|NA|TRBV6-5
CASIPTTGTNQPQHF
TGTGCCAGCATCCCGACGACAGGAACCAATCAGCCCCAGCATTTT
>NA|TRBJ2-7|NA|TRBV10-1
CASSESIRRLVGYEQYF
TGCGCCAGCAGTGAGTCCATTAGACGGCTCGTGGGATACGAGCAGTACTTC
>NA|TRBJ1-5|NA|TRBV6-5
CASSSLGSEPQHF
TGTGCCAGCAGTTCCCTAGGATCCGAGCCCCAGCATTTT
>TRBD1|TRBJ2-3|NA|TRBV6-5
CASSPDRGVADTQYF
TGTGCCAGCAGCCCGGACAGGGGAGTCGCAGATACGCAGTATTTT
>NA|TRBJ2-3|NA|TRBV28
CASSLSQERTDTQYF
TGTGCCAGCAGTTTGTCCCAAGAAAGGACAGATACGCAGTATTTT
>TRBD1|TRBJ2-1|NA|TRBV4-3
CASSMGQGLSYNEQFF
TGCGCCAGCAGCATGGGACAGGGACTCTCCTACAATGAGCAGTTCTTC
>NA|TRBJ1-3|NA|TRBV19
CASTQSRSGNTIYF
TGTGCCAGTACCCAATCTCGCTCTGGAAACACCATATATTTT
>NA|TRBJ1-2|NA|TRBV13
CASSFGQREYGYTF
TGTGCCAGCAGCTTCGGACAGCGGGAGTATGGCTACACCTTC
>TRBD1|TRBJ1-1|NA|TRBV10-3
CAISERRTGNTEAFF
TGTGCCATCAGTGAGAGGAGGACAGGGAACACTGAAGCTTTCTTT
>NA|TRBJ2-7|NA|TRBV6-2/TRBV6-3
CASSSLQEFSYEQYF
TGTGCCAGCAGTTCGCTACAGGAATTCTCCTACGAGCAGTACTTC
>TRBD1|TRBJ1-3|NA|TRBV5-1
CASSLGQSSGNTIYF
TGCGCCAGCAGCCTGGGACAGAGCTCTGGAAACACCATATATTTT
>NA|TRBJ1-1|NA|TRBV3-1/TRBV3-2
CASSFERNTEAFF
TGTGCCAGCAGCTTTGAACGGAACACTGAAGCTTTCTTT
>TRBD2|TRBJ2-1|NA|TRBV3-1/TRBV3-2
CASSRGLAGGYNEQFF
TGTGCCAGCAGCCGGGGACTAGCGGGAGGATACAATGAGCAGTTCTTC
>NA|TRBJ1-2|NA|TRBV5-4
CASSFNSGSYGYTF
TGTGCCAGCAGCTTTAACTCCGGGTCCTATGGCTACACCTTC
>NA|TRBJ2-7|NA|TRBV5-1
CASSFQGPTYEQYF
TGCGCCAGCAGCTTTCAGGGACCGACCTACGAGCAGTACTTC
>NA|TRBJ1-1|NA|TRBV25-1
CASSPGGYTEAFF
TGTGCCAGCAGCCCGGGGGGGTACACTGAAGCTTTCTTT
>TRBD1|TRBJ1-2|NA|TRBV18
CASSPSGTDNYGYTF
TGTGCCAGCTCTCCTAGTGGGACAGACAACTATGGCTACACCTTC
>NA|TRBJ2-4|NA|TRBV19
CASSISVARSDRYF
TGTGCCAGTAGTATATCCGTCGCCAGGTCGGATCGGTACTTC
>NA|TRBJ2-2|NA|TRBV9
CASSVAKSSGTGELFF
TGTGCCAGCAGCGTAGCTAAGTCGTCGGGCACCGGGGAGCTGTTTTTT
>TRBD1|TRBJ2-2|NA|TRBV5-4
CASSSPGQGDTGELFF
TGTGCCAGCAGCTCTCCGGGACAGGGGGACACCGGGGAGCTGTTTTTT
>NA|TRBJ1-2|NA|TRBV30
CAWSVIGQGSGYTF
TGTGCCTGGAGTGTAATCGGGCAGGGCTCTGGCTACACCTTC
>TRBD1|TRBJ1-5|NA|TRBV18
CASSVGQGTDQPQHF
TGTGCCAGCTCAGTAGGACAGGGGACTGATCAGCCCCAGCATTTT
>NA|TRBJ1-1|NA|TRBV3-1/TRBV3-2
CASSLTWGGETEAFF
TGTGCCAGCAGCTTGACCTGGGGAGGCGAGACTGAAGCTTTCTTT
>NA|TRBJ2-1|NA|TRBV5-1
CASSLAERGLNEQFF
TGCGCCAGCAGCTTGGCCGAGAGGGGCCTCAATGAGCAGTTCTTC
>NA|TRBJ2-7|once|TRBV2
CASSDIGGRRPGVAYEQYF
TGTGCCAGCAGTGATATCGGGGGTCGGCGCCCGGGGGTAGCCTACGAGCAGTACTTC
>NA|TRBJ1-6|NA|TRBV30
CAWKPQGVYNSPLHF
TGTGCCTGGAAGCCACAGGGCGTGTATAATTCACCCCTCCACTTT
>NA|TRBJ2-2|NA|TRBV15
CATSRTRDTGELFF
TGTGCCACCAGCAGGACCCGGGACACCGGGGAGCTGTTTTTT
>NA|TRBJ2-7|NA|TRBV5-6
CASSLPTSSYEQYF
TGTGCCAGCAGCCTGCCGACTAGCTCCTACGAGCAGTACTTC
>NA|TRBJ1-4|NA|TRBV18
CASSRGSGASNEKLFF
TGTGCCAGCTCACGAGGCTCAGGTGCGTCTAATGAAAAACTGTTTTTT
>NA|TRBJ1-1|NA|TRBV7-9
CASSPPNLNTEAFF
TGTGCCAGCAGCCCTCCCAATTTGAACACTGAAGCTTTCTTT
>TRBD1|TRBJ2-7|NA|TRBV14
CASSHNPGTGNYEQYF
TGTGCCAGCAGCCATAACCCCGGGACAGGGAACTACGAGCAGTACTTC
>NA|TRBJ1-1|once|TRBV4-3
CASSQDWGTNTEAFF
TGCGCCAGCAGCCAAGATTGGGGTACGAACACTGAAGCTTTCTTT
>NA|TRBJ1-6|NA|TRBV9
CASSVDPVSYNSPLHF
TGTGCCAGCAGCGTAGATCCAGTCTCCTATAATTCACCCCTCCACTTT
>TRBD1|TRBJ2-1|NA|TRBV30
CAWSRTGADNEQFF
TGTGCCTGGAGCCGCACAGGGGCGGACAATGAGCAGTTCTTC
>TRBD2|TRBJ2-7|NA|TRBV19
CATSRSGGGLIHEQYF
TGTGCCACCTCCCGCAGCGGGGGAGGGCTTATCCACGAGCAGTACTTC
>NA|TRBJ2-5|NA|TRBV9
CASSVGPSWGEETQYF
TGTGCCAGCAGCGTAGGCCCCTCGTGGGGGGAAGAGACCCAGTACTTC
>NA|TRBJ2-3|NA|TRBV20-1
CSASRQRSSTDTQYF
TGCAGTGCTAGTAGGCAGCGGAGCAGCACAGATACGCAGTATTTT
>TRBD1|TRBJ2-1|NA|TRBV7-2
CASSWSDRPFF
TGTGCCAGCAGCTGGTCGGACAGGCCGTTCTTC
>NA|TRBJ1-5|NA|TRBV6-2/TRBV6-3
CASSYSQEQPQHF
TGTGCCAGCAGTTACTCGCAGGAGCAGCCCCAGCATTTT
>TRBD1|TRBJ2-5|NA|TRBV5-4
CASSWTGPGETQYF
TGTGCCAGCAGCTGGACAGGGCCGGGGGAGACCCAGTACTTC
>TRBD2|TRBJ2-3|NA|TRBV7-3
CASSLRPGGTDTDTQYF
TGTGCCAGCAGCTTAAGGCCGGGGGGGACCGACACAGATACGCAGTATTTT
>NA|TRBJ1-1|NA|TRBV5-1
CASSLQGINTEAFF
TGCGCCAGCAGCCTTCAAGGAATTAACACTGAAGCTTTCTTT
>NA|TRBJ2-1|NA|TRBV24-1
CATSDRTATYNEQFF
TGTGCCACCAGTGATCGAACGGCAACCTACAATGAGCAGTTCTTC
>TRBD1|TRBJ1-2|NA|TRBV7-2
CASSSWDRPNYGYTF
TGTGCCAGCAGCTCGTGGGACAGGCCTAACTATGGCTACACCTTC
>NA|TRBJ2-7|NA|TRBV6-1
CASSAIPSLRGTYEQYF
TGTGCCAGCAGTGCAATCCCTTCCCTGAGGGGGACCTACGAGCAGTACTTC
>NA|TRBJ2-2|few|TRBV19
CASNSGQDTGELFF
TGTGCCAGTAATTCGGGACAAGACACCGGGGAGCTGTTTTTT
>NA|TRBJ2-7|NA|TRBV11-2
CASSRLVTRSSYEQYF
TGTGCCAGCAGCCGTTTGGTTACCAGGAGCTCCTACGAGCAGTACTTC
>NA|TRBJ1-1|NA|TRBV4-1
CASSQDPYNTEAFF
TGCGCCAGCAGCCAAGATCCTTATAACACTGAAGCTTTCTTT
>NA|TRBJ2-7|NA|TRBV11-2
CASSPPPYEQYF
TGTGCCAGCAGCCCACCGCCCTACGAGCAGTACTTC
>NA|TRBJ1-4|NA|TRBV2
CASSPQNEKLFF
TGTGCCAGCAGTCCCCAAAATGAAAAACTGTTTTTT
>TRBD1|TRBJ2-7|once|TRBV5-1
CASETGTGSYEQYF
TGCGCCAGCGAGACCGGGACAGGGAGCTACGAGCAGTACTTC
>NA|TRBJ1-2|NA|TRBV4-2
CASSQEGFYGYTF
TGTGCCAGCAGCCAAGAAGGGTTCTATGGCTACACCTTC
>NA|TRBJ2-7|NA|TRBV4-1
CASSQDRDPSYEQYF
TGCGCCAGCAGCCAAGACAGGGATCCATCCTACGAGCAGTACTTC